Each of the 14 T cell receptor beta chains below was sequenced from the same sample in a study of cytomegalovirus exposure and HLA in healthy donors. PCR primers comprised 60 Vbeta and 13 Jbeta primers. Generated by immunoSEQ multiplex PCR, the TCRdb table keeps only in-frame clones and is missing some. The table lists 100,000 to 130,000 clones, roughly 82% of them singletons. The sequenced material came from PBMCs. Receptors were obtained from a male donor in good health and CMV-seronegative.

V is TRBV21-1 and J is TRBJ2-1; the table gives TRBD1 as D, unverified against the DNA. TRBV21-1 is a pseudogene segment. The CDR3 totals 21 residues. CDR3 coding DNA: TGTGCCAGCAGCAAAGTGGGTCAGGGACATCTAACGGGACAGGGGCCCTATGAGCAGTTCTTC. Translation gives CASSKVGQGHLTGQGPYEQFF.

The chain recombines TRBV27 with TRBJ2-2; D perhaps matches TRBD2 (6 bases). The CDR3 totals 16 residues. Germline assignment: CDR1 MNHEY and CDR2 SMNVEV (reference sequence). Trimming removed 6 bases from V and 6 bases from J, with 20 bases in between. The CDR3 region is CASSQASALLSGELFF. In nucleotides, the CDR3 is TGTGCCAGCAGCCAGGCTAGCGCTCTCCTTTCCGGGGAGCTGTTTTTT.

The chain combines TRBV30 with TRBJ2-7; 8 bases fit TRBD1. Germline V CDR1 and CDR2: GTSNPN, SVGIG (reference sequence). V gave up 3 bases and J gave up 6 bases; unmatched junction bases: 4. The CDR3 extends over 12 amino acids. CDR3 protein: CAWSTGTGEQYF. The CDR3 DNA sequence: TGTGCCTGGAGCACAGGGACAGGCGAGCAGTACTTC.

This clone was seen only once. Distinct nucleotide sequences in the sample also encode this CDR3. The chain combines TRBV27 with TRBJ1-5; no firm D call. Germline CDR1 and CDR2: MNHEY and SMNVEV (reference sequence). The CDR3 is made up of 15 amino acids. V was pared by 3 bases and J by 0 bases, with 9 bases between. DNA of the CDR3: TGTGCCAGCAGTTTGTCGCAGTATAGCAATCAGCCCCAGCATTTT. It encodes CASSLSQYSNQPQHF.

This clone occurred once. CDR3 nucleotides: TGTGCCACCGCCTCCTCACTAGCGGGAAGTAGCAATGAGCAGTTCTTC. Protein sequence: CATASSLAGSSNEQFF. The genes are TRBV27 and TRBJ2-1, with 10 positions matching TRBD2. Germline values: CDR1 MNHEY, CDR2 SMNVEV (reference sequence). The CDR3 length is 16 residues. The V segment lost 10 bases and the J segment 6 bases; nucleotides outside the gene matches: 15.

The chain carries TRBV7-3 and TRBJ1-1; D gene uncertain. CDR3 size: 15 residues. V lost 1 base and J 4 bases, leaving 13 bases between the germline ends. Germline V gene data show CDR1 as SGHTA and CDR2 as FQGTGA. CDR3 sequence reads: CASSLMTQIGTEAFF. CDR3 in DNA: TGTGCCAGCAGCTTAATGACACAGATAGGCACTGAAGCTTTCTTT. The variable domain in full, with the rest retrieved from reference TRBV7-3 and TRBJ1-1, is GAGVSQTPSNKVTEKGKYVELRCDPISGHTALYWYRQSLGQGPEFLIYFQGTGAADDSGLPNDRFFAVRPEGSVSTLKIQRTERGDSAVYLCASSLMTQIGTEAFFGQGTRLTVV.

The CDR3 here is CASSPLLAGETDTQYF. CDR3 in DNA: TGTGCCAGCTCACCACTGTTAGCGGGAGAGACAGATACGCAGTATTTT. J is TRBJ2-3 and V is TRBV18; the match to TRBD2 covers 9 bases. The CDR3 extends over 16 amino acids. Germline lookup yields CDR1 KGHSH and CDR2 LQKENI. V lost 1 base to trimming and J lost 3 bases; unmatched junction nucleotides: 5. Complete variable domain (other parts from reference TRBV18 and TRBJ2-3): NAGVMQNPRHLVRRRGQEARLRCSPMKGHSHVYWYRQLPEEGLKFMVYLQKENIIDESGMPKERFSAEFPKEGPSILRIQQVVRGDSAAYFCASSPLLAGETDTQYFGPGTRLTVL.

This rearrangement joins TRBV15 to TRBJ1-1; 9 nucleotides agree with TRBD1. This CDR3 is built from 14 residues. Germline CDR1 is LNHNV and CDR2 is YYDKDF (reference sequence). The V and J ends lost 2 bases and 5 bases, in that order; junction bases with no gene match: 3. As DNA, the CDR3 is TGTGCCACCAGCAGAAGGACAGGGGATACTGAAGCTTTCTTT. Translating it yields CATSRRTGDTEAFF. Filled out from reference TRBV15 and TRBJ1-1, the complete variable domain reads DAMVIQNPRYQVTQFGKPVTLSCSQTLNHNVMYWYQQKSSQAPKLLFHYYDKDFNNEADTPDNFQSRRPNTSFCFLDIRSPGLGDTAMYLCATSRRTGDTEAFFGQGTRLTVV.

The chain recombines TRBV7-6 with TRBJ2-7; 10 bases map to TRBD1. Germline V gives CDR1 SGHVS, CDR2 FNYEAQ. CDR3 length: 15 residues. After removal of 5 bases from V and 6 bases from J, the junction contained 10 bases not matched to a gene. The CDR3 loop is CASSPGGQGNREQYF. CDR3 nucleotides: TGTGCCAGCAGCCCAGGGGGACAGGGGAATCGCGAGCAGTACTTC.

The CDR3 DNA is TGTGCCAGCCCCTCGAGAAGTGGGGGCGGGTGCAATGAGCAGTTCTTC. Translated: CASPSRSGGGCNEQFF. This sequence joins TRBV21-1 and TRBJ2-1; the D call of TRBD1 is as the table states it, not checked on the DNA. TRBV21-1 has pseudogene status. The CDR3 runs 16 residues.

This clone occurred a few times. The V call is TRBV27, the J call TRBJ2-7; 10 positions agree with TRBD2. J was trimmed by 7 bases and V by 7 bases; bases with no gene match: 16. Germline CDR1 MNHEY, CDR2 SMNVEV (reference sequence). The CDR3 is made up of 16 amino acids. The CDR3 protein is CASTDGSGRASGEQYF. Written as DNA, the CDR3 is TGTGCCAGCACGGACGGGAGCGGGAGGGCCTCGGGTGAGCAGTACTTC.

The chain combines TRBV6-6 with TRBJ1-2, with 7 bases fitting TRBD1. The CDR3 has 13 amino acids. The germline V gene has CDR1 MNHNY and CDR2 SVGAGI (reference sequence). Trimming cost V 8 bases and J 4 bases; bases outside gene matches: 7. CDR3 nucleotide sequence: TGTGCCAGCTTACGGACAGGCATCTATGGCTACACCTTC. Translation gives CASLRTGIYGYTF.

This clone appeared a few times. The chain joins TRBV6-1 to TRBJ2-6; tentatively, D is TRBD1 (5 bases). The CDR3 is 15 amino acids. Trimming pared 4 bases from V and 4 bases from J, leaving 11 bases between. CDR1 MNHNS and CDR2 SASEGT come from the germline V gene. The CDR3 DNA reads TGTGCCAGCAGTGTAGTAGGGGTGGGGGCCAACGTCCTGACTTTC. It yields the protein CASSVVGVGANVLTF.

The rearrangement uses TRBV7-9 and TRBJ2-1, with no clear D. Trimming shortened V by 6 bases and J by 10 bases, and 16 bases separated the two germline ends. This CDR3 has 13 residues. Germline V gene data show CDR1 as SEHNR and CDR2 as FQNEAQ (reference sequence). The DNA of the CDR3 is TGTGCCAGCAGACGGCCCTTAGCTCAAGAGCAGTTCTTC. Its protein is CASRRPLAQEQFF.